These 8 T cell receptor beta chains share one sample of origin, sequenced in a study of cytomegalovirus exposure and HLA in healthy donors (dated by TCRdb to 2016 to 2017). Libraries were built with the immunoSEQ multiplex PCR assay. The multiplex PCR relied on a mix of 60 forward primers for TCR Vbeta segments and 13 reverse primers for TCR Jbeta segments. In TCRdb, the immuneACCESS table is reduced to in-frame sequences with V and J assigned. These tables do not hold every clone; where another copy was compared, an unresolved V gene accounts for under half, and the others remain unexplained. A total of roughly 140,000 clones appear in this sample, nearly 80% of them only once. Together, the top ten hold less than 2% of the sample. Sequences were obtained from PBMCs. Receptor source: a woman aged 30 to 39 in good health and CMV-seronegative.

The chain is built from TRBV6-1 and TRBJ1-6; D gene uncertain. The V gene's germline CDR1 is MNHNS and CDR2 SASEGT. With 5 bases removed from V and 7 bases from J, the gap between germline ends came to 6 bases. This CDR3 region has 12 residues. The CDR3 region has the DNA TGTGCCAGCAGTTTTAGCAATTCACCCCTCCACTTT. Its protein is CASSFSNSPLHF.

V and J are TRBV19 and TRBJ2-3; no clear D gene. Per the germline V gene, CDR1 is LNHDA and CDR2 is SQIVND (reference sequence). This CDR3 spans 13 amino acids. V was shortened by 3 bases and J by 0 bases, with 4 bases between the two germline ends. This chain's CDR3 is CASSIPSTDTQYF. For the CDR3, the DNA is TGTGCCAGTAGTATTCCTAGCACAGATACGCAGTATTTT.

CDR3 residues: CASRGGGINEKLFF. Written as DNA, the CDR3 is TGTGCCAGCAGGGGAGGGGGGATTAATGAAAAACTGTTTTTT. The chain carries TRBV7-6 and TRBJ1-4, with D maybe TRBD1 (6 bases). Deletions cut 6 bases from V and 4 bases from J, with 12 bases between. There are 14 residues in the CDR3. Germline V gives CDR1 SGHVS, CDR2 FNYEAQ. Supplemented by reference TRBV7-6 and TRBJ1-4, the full variable domain reads GAGVSQSPRYKVTKRGQDVALRCDPISGHVSLYWYRQALGQGPEFLTYFNYEAQQDKSGLPNDRFSAERPEGSISTLTIQRTEQRDSAMYRCASRGGGINEKLFFGSGTQLSVL.

The chain carries TRBV4-2 and TRBJ1-3; TRBD1 matches 12 bases. V shed 7 bases and J 0 bases; nucleotides not matched to a gene: 13. The germline V gene has CDR1 LGHNA and CDR2 YNFKEQ. The CDR3 loop spans 19 amino acids. This chain's CDR3 is CASKQWGTGGAGSGNTIYF. The CDR3 DNA follows: TGTGCCAGCAAACAATGGGGGACAGGGGGCGCCGGCTCTGGAAACACCATATATTTT.

The chain recombines TRBV6-5 with TRBJ2-2, with D possibly being TRBD1 (6 bases). From germline, CDR1 is MNHEY and CDR2 SVGAGI. V dropped 0 bases and J dropped 7 bases, with 9 bases sitting between them. The length of the CDR3 is 14 residues. Here the CDR3 DNA reads TGTGCCAGCAGTTACTCCCAGGGGATCGGGGAGCTGTTTTTT. Encoded protein: CASSYSQGIGELFF.

As regards this clone: The sample contains more than one DNA sequence encoding this CDR3. The chain combines TRBV6-6 with TRBJ1-1; no firm D call. The V gene's germline CDR1 is MNHNY and CDR2 SVGAGI (reference sequence). The CDR3 spans 11 residues. V was shortened by 7 bases and J by 1 base, with 4 bases between the two germline ends. CDR3 DNA sequence: TGTGCCAGCACGGGGAACACTGAAGCTTTCTTT. This codes for CASTGNTEAFF.

This clone was observed at least ten times. The rearrangement joins TRBV11-2 to TRBJ1-4; 9 bases agree with TRBD1. J lost 8 bases, V lost 2 bases, and 3 bases had no gene match. The CDR3 consists of 14 residues. Germline loops: CDR1 SGHAT, CDR2 FQNNGV. The CDR3 reads CASSLSGTGEKLFF. The CDR3 DNA reads as TGTGCCAGCAGCTTATCCGGGACAGGGGAAAAACTGTTTTTT.

The chain recombines TRBV5-5 with TRBJ1-5, with TRBD1 matching 9 bases. From germline, CDR1 is SGHKS and CDR2 YYEKEE (reference sequence). With V trimmed by 4 bases and J by 3 bases, 5 bases remained unmatched. This CDR3 is 15 amino acids long. The CDR3 here is CASSRGQGPNQPQHF. The CDR3 DNA reads as TGTGCCAGCAGCCGGGGACAGGGCCCCAATCAGCCCCAGCATTTT.